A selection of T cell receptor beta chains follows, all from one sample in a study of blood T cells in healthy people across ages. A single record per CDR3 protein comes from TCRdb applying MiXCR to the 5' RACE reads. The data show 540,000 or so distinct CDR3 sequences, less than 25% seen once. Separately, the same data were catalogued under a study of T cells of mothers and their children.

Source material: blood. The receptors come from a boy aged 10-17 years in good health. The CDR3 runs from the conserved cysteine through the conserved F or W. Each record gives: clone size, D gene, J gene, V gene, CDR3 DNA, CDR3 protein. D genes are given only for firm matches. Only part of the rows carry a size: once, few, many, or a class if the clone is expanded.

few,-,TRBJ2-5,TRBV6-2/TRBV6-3,TGTGCCAGCAGTTACTACAGAGCTTACGGGCAGTACTTC,CASSYYRAYGQYF
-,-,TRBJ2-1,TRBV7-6,TGTGCCAGCAGCTTAGGGGTCGTGTCCTACAATGAGCAGTTCTTC,CASSLGVVSYNEQFF
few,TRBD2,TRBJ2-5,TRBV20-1,TGCAGTGCTCCTAAACCGGGACTAGTATATAGACGCGGAGAGACCCAGTACTTC,CSAPKPGLVYRRGETQYF
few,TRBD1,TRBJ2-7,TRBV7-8,TGTGCCAGCAGCCAGGGGGGACAGGGATTTTCGCCGTACTTC,CASSQGGQGFSPYF
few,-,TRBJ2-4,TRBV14,TGTGCCAGCAGCCAAGTGGAGCAGGACTTAGCCAAAAACATTCAGTACTTC,CASSQVEQDLAKNIQYF
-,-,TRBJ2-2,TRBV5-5,TGTGCCAGCAGCTTGACCGGGACTGAAGCCGGGGAGCTGTTTTTT,CASSLTGTEAGELFF
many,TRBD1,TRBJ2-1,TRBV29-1,TGCAGCGTTGGAGAGACAGGGTTATACAATGAGCAGTTCTTC,CSVGETGLYNEQFF
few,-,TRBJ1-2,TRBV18,TGTGCCAGCTCACCAGACAGGTCCGCTGACTATGGCTACACCTTC,CASSPDRSADYGYTF
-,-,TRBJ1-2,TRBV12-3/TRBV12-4,TGTGCCAGCAGTTTTGGTGAACTCTATGGCTACACCTTC,CASSFGELYGYTF
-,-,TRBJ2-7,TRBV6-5,TGTGCCAGCAGTTACCCCAGACCGGCGATACAGGAAACTTACGAGCAGTACTTC,CASSYPRPAIQETYEQYF
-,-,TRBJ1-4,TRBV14,TGTGCCAGCAGCCAAATTTGGGGGGAAGATGAAAAACTGTTTTTT,CASSQIWGEDEKLFF
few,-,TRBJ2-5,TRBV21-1,TGTGCCAGCAGCAAAGGGCTAGCGGGGGAAGGAGAGACCCAGTACTTC,CASSKGLAGEGETQYF
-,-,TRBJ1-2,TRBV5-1,TGCGCCAGCAGCCTTGACAGTGTTGATAGCGGCTACACCTTC,CASSLDSVDSGYTF
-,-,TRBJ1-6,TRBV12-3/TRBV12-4,TGTGCCAGCAACTCCGGGACGGTTAATTCACCCCTCCACTTT,CASNSGTVNSPLHF
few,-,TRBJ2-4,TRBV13,TGTGCCAGCAGCCGAGGGGCGTATGGCAAAAACATTCAGTACTTC,CASSRGAYGKNIQYF
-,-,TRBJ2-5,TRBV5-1,TGCGCCAGTTGGCGCGGGACGGAAGAGACCCAGTACTTC,CASWRGTEETQYF
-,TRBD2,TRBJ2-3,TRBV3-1,TGTGCCAGCAGCCTAACAGCGGGAGGTGCCACAGATACGCAGTATTTT,CASSLTAGGATDTQYF
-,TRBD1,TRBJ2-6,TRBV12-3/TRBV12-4,TGTGCCAGCAGTTCGGTGACAGGGAGCTCTGGGGCCAACGTCCTGACTTTC,CASSSVTGSSGANVLTF
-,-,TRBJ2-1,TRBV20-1,TGCAGTGCTATGGTGGCCGGGAGAGGCGACAATGAGCAGTTCTTC,CSAMVAGRGDNEQFF
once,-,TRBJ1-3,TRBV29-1,TGCAGCGTTGTGACCCCTGGAAACACCATATATTTT,CSVVTPGNTIYF
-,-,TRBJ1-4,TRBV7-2,TGTGCCAGCAGCCTCGTGTGGGGCAGAGGCGAAAAACTGTTTTTT,CASSLVWGRGEKLFF
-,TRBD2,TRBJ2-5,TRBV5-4,TGTGCCAGCAGCTTAGCGGGGCTCGGTAGGACCCAGTACTTC,CASSLAGLGRTQYF
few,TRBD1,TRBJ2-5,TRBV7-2,TGTGCCAGCAGCCTAACGGGACAGCAAGAGACCCAGTACTTC,CASSLTGQQETQYF
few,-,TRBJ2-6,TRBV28,TGTGCCTTCGGGAAGGGATATACTTCTGGGGCCAACGTCCTGACTTTC,CAFGKGYTSGANVLTF
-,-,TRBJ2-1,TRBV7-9,TGTGCCAGCAGCCGCCTCCGGGATGAGCTCTACAATGAGCAGTTCTTC,CASSRLRDELYNEQFF
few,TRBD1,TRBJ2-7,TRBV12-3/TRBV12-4,TGTGCCAGCGGCGCCGGACAGGTCGTTTTC,CASGAGQVVF
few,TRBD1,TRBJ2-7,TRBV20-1,TGCAGTGCTAGAGAGGACAGGGGGACGTACGAGCAGTACTTC,CSAREDRGTYEQYF
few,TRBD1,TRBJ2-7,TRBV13,TGTGCCAGCAGCCCCACCGGGACAGGGGGTATTTACGAGCAGTACTTC,CASSPTGTGGIYEQYF
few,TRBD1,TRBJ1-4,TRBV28,TGTGCCAGCAGTATATGGACAGGGGGAACTAATGAAAAACTGTTTTTT,CASSIWTGGTNEKLFF
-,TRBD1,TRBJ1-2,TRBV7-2,TGTGCCAGCAGCTCGGACAGGGGTCGTGGCTACACCTTC,CASSSDRGRGYTF
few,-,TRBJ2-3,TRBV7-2,TGTGCCAGCAGCTTGGCGGAGGGGTTCACAGATACGCAGTATTTT,CASSLAEGFTDTQYF
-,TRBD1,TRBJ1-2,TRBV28,TGTGCCAGCAGCCCGACAGGGGTAGTGGAAGGCTACACCTTC,CASSPTGVVEGYTF
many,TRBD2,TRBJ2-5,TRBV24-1,TGTGCCACCGAAGGGACTAGCGAAGAGACCCAGTACTTC,CATEGTSEETQYF
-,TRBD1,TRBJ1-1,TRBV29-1,TGCAGCGTGTATACAGGGGGCAGAAAGGCTTCGAACACTGAAGCTTTCTTT,CSVYTGGRKASNTEAFF
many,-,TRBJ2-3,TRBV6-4,TGTGCCAGCAGTGACTCGGTTGGGTCAGATACGCAGTATTTT,CASSDSVGSDTQYF
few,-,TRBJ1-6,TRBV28,TGTGCCAGCAGTTTAGGTCTGAGCTATAATTCACCCCTCCACTTT,CASSLGLSYNSPLHF
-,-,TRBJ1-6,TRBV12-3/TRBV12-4,TGTGCCAGCAGTGATTATCGCTCACCCCTCCACTTT,CASSDYRSPLHF
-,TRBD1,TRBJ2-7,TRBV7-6,TGTGCCAGCAGCGGTGGACAGGGGTGGAACTACGAGCAGTACTTC,CASSGGQGWNYEQYF
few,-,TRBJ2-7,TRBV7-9,TGTGCCAGCAGCCACGGACGGACAGCAGGATTCTACGAGCAGTACTTC,CASSHGRTAGFYEQYF